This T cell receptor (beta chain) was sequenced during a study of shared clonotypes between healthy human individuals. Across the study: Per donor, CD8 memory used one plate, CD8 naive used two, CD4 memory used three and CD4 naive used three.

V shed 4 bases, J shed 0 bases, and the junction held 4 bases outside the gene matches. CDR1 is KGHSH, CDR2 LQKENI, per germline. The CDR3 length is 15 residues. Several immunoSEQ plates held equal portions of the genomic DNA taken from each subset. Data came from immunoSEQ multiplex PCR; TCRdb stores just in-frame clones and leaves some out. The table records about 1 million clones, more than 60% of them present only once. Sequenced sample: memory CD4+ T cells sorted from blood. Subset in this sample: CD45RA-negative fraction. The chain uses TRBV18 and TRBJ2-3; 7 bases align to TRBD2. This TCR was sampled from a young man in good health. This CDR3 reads CASSLTGGSTDTQYF. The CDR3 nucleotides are TGTGCCAGCTCACTGACGGGGGGTAGCACAGATACGCAGTATTTT.